The 3 T cell receptor beta chains presented below share a single source sample, sequenced in a study of stem cell transplantation in POMP-related autoinflammatory disease. Generated by immunoSEQ multiplex PCR, the TCRdb table keeps only in-frame clones and is missing some. Among thousands of clones listed, roughly 85% were seen once. Sequencing was performed on CD8+ T cells from PBMCs, taken after stem cell transplantation. These receptors were taken from a human patient with POMP-related autoinflammation and immune dysregulation (PRAID). Some T cells may trace back to the graft donor.

This chain joins TRBV27 and TRBJ2-7; 7 bases align to TRBD1. The CDR3 spans 14 residues. Germline V gene lookup returns CDR1 MNHEY and CDR2 SMNVEV (reference sequence). After removal of 6 bases from V and 5 bases from J, the junction contained 10 bases not matched to a gene. DNA for the CDR3: TGTGCCAGCAGGGATTCAGGGGGTCGTGACGAGCAGTACTTC. Protein product: CASRDSGGRDEQYF.

The chain recombines TRBV5-6 with TRBJ2-5, with 11 nucleotides matching TRBD2. Trimming removed 2 bases from V and 3 bases from J; junction bases left unmatched: 3. Germline loops: CDR1 SGHDT, CDR2 YYEEEE. This CDR3 is built from 15 residues. The DNA for the CDR3 is TGTGCCAGCAGCTTTTCTAGCGGGGGGAAAGAGACCCAGTACTTC. Protein product: CASSFSSGGKETQYF. Complete variable domain (other parts from reference TRBV5-6 and TRBJ2-5): DAGVTQSPTHLIKTRGQQVTLRCSPKSGHDTVSWYQQALGQGPQFIFQYYEEEERQRGNFPDRFSGHQFPNYSSELNVNALLLGDSALYLCASSFSSGGKETQYFGPGTRLLVL.

The rearrangement joins TRBV9 to TRBJ2-7, with a weak D call TRBD2 (5 bases). Trimming took off 4 bases at V and 7 bases at J, with 12 bases between the two ends. Germline V gene sequence: CDR1 SGDLS, CDR2 YYNGEE. The CDR3 is made up of 12 amino acids. In DNA, the CDR3 is TGTGCCAGCAGCCCCACGGGGTTAGAGCAGTACTTC. Residues: CASSPTGLEQYF.